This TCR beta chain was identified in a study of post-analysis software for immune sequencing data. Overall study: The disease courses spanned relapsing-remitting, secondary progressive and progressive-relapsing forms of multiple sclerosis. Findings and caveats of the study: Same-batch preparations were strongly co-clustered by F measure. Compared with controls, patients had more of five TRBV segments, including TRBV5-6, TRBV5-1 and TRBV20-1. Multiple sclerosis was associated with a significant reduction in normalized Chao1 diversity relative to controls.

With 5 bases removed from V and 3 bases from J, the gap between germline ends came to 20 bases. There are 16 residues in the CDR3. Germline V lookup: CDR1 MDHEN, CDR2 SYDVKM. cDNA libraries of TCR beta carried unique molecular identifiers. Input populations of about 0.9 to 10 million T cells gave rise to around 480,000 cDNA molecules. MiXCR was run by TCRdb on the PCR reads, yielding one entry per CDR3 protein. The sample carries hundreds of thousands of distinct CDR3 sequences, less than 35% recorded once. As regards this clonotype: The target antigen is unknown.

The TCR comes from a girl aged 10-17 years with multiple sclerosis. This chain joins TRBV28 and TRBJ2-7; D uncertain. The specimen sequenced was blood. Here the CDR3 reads CASSRAGTLSFYEQYF. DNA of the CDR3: TGTGCCAGCAGTCGGGCTGGCACATTGAGCTTCTACGAGCAGTACTTC.